The rows below give T cell receptor beta chains drawn from one sample of a study of blood T cell repertoires in COVID-19. TCRdb's copy holds only in-frame clones and misses some; the assay was immunoSEQ multiplex PCR. Of some 200,000 clones in the sample, 82% were seen once. Sequencing was carried out using peripheral blood. These receptors were collected from a woman aged 40-49 years with acute or convalescent COVID-19. Each CDR3 is given with its conserved first and last residue. D genes are given only for firm matches. Only part of the rows carry a size: once, few, many, or a class if the clone is expanded.

d_call j_call v_call clone_size cdr3_aa cdr3_nt
TRBD2 TRBJ2-1 TRBV27 - CASSPGTSGGGEQFF TGTGCCAGCAGTCCGGGGACTAGCGGGGGCGGTGAGCAGTTCTTC
- TRBJ1-6 TRBV5-1 few CASSLGPPGNSPLHF TGCGCCAGCAGCTTGGGTCCCCCGGGGAATTCACCCCTCCACTTT
TRBD1 TRBJ2-5 TRBV5-4 - CASSSRQGLGAETQYF TGTGCCAGCAGCTCCCGACAGGGGCTAGGGGCAGAGACCCAGTACTTC
TRBD1 TRBJ2-1 TRBV25-1 - CASTRIGTAYNEQFF TGTGCCAGCACTAGAATAGGGACAGCCTACAATGAGCAGTTCTTC
TRBD1 TRBJ2-7 TRBV11-1 - CASSSPTWTGWDEQYF TGTGCCAGCAGCTCTCCCACCTGGACAGGGTGGGACGAGCAGTACTTC
TRBD1 TRBJ2-3 TRBV5-8 few CASSPTGDGTDTQYF TGTGCCAGCAGCCCCACAGGGGACGGGACAGATACGCAGTATTTT
TRBD1 TRBJ1-4 TRBV6-1 - CASRHGDRQNEKLFF TGTGCCAGCAGGCATGGGGACAGACAAAATGAAAAACTGTTTTTT
- TRBJ2-3 TRBV29-1 - CSVVTRSTDTQYF TGCAGCGTTGTGACCAGGAGCACAGATACGCAGTATTTT
- TRBJ1-2 TRBV28 - CASEGRPYYGYTF TGTGCCAGCGAGGGCAGGCCGTACTATGGCTACACCTTC
- TRBJ1-2 TRBV24-1 - CATQRTAQDGYTF TGTGCCACCCAACGGACAGCCCAGGATGGCTACACCTTC
TRBD1 TRBJ2-1 TRBV4-1 few CASSLIGQGAYNEQFF TGCGCCAGCAGCCTTATTGGACAGGGGGCTTACAATGAGCAGTTCTTC
- TRBJ1-2 TRBV24-1 - CATSDTGTPYGYTF TGTGCCACCAGTGATACCGGGACACCCTATGGCTACACCTTC
TRBD2 TRBJ2-2 TRBV5-5 - CASSLVRGVEELFF TGTGCCAGCAGCTTGGTCCGGGGGGTAGAGGAGCTGTTTTTT
- TRBJ1-6 TRBV2 - CASSLRQQLNPLHF TGTGCCAGCAGTCTTAGACAGCAATTAAATCCCCTCCACTTT
- TRBJ2-2 TRBV2 few CASSQQGNTGELFF TGTGCCAGCAGTCAACAGGGGAACACCGGGGAGCTGTTTTTT
TRBD2 TRBJ2-7 TRBV3-1/TRBV3-2 - CASSYAGDLYEQYF TGTGCCAGCAGCTATGCGGGGGACCTCTACGAGCAGTACTTC
- TRBJ2-7 TRBV18 - CASSPPRGSYEQYF TGTGCCAGCTCACCACCGAGGGGGTCCTACGAGCAGTACTTC
TRBD2 TRBJ2-1 TRBV19 - CASSWGAGGDEQFF TGTGCCAGTAGTTGGGGAGCGGGAGGGGATGAGCAGTTCTTC
TRBD1 TRBJ1-4 TRBV11-1 once CASSLRDSVNEKLFF TGTGCCAGCAGCCTCCGGGACAGTGTTAATGAAAAACTGTTTTTT
TRBD2 TRBJ2-7 TRBV6-2/TRBV6-3 - CASSRTSGDVLGEQYF TGTGCCAGCAGTCGGACTAGCGGAGACGTTCTCGGCGAGCAGTACTTC
- TRBJ1-4 TRBV21-1 - CASSKGTNRDRGCLDEKLFF TGTGCCAGCAGCAAGGGGACCAACCGGGACAGGGGATGCCTTGATGAAAAACTGTTTTTT
TRBD1 TRBJ2-2 TRBV28 - CASSTTGVAGELFF TGTGCCAGCAGTACTACAGGGGTGGCCGGGGAGCTGTTTTTT
- TRBJ1-4 TRBV2 few CASLREVVGEKLFF TGTGCCAGCCTCAGGGAAGTCGTGGGCGAAAAACTGTTTTTT
- TRBJ2-1 TRBV7-2 - CASSLSRANEQFF TGTGCCAGCAGCTTGAGCAGGGCCAATGAGCAGTTCTTC